Below, 18 T cell receptor beta chains from the same sample are listed, as sequenced in a study of blood T cells in healthy people across ages (dated by TCRdb to the mid-2010s). The library was obtained by 5' RACE. Instrument used: Illumina HiSeq 2500. The second PCR ran for about 7 to 11 cycles and used a J-beta primer mix along with a sample-barcoded 5' primer. The raw public data were reprocessed by TCRdb itself: fastp quality trimming at Q25, MiXCR clonotype calling, in-frame beta chains only. All rows with the same CDR3 protein become a single entry with the most common DNA and genes. Counted in this sample were hundreds of thousands of distinct CDR3 sequences; around 40% of them appeared once. The ten largest clonotypes hold 20% to 25% of the sample. Sequencing used blood. These TCRs come from an older woman in good health.

V is TRBV21-1 and J is TRBJ2-7. TRBV21-1 is classified as a pseudogene. The CDR3 spans 15 residues. CDR3 sequence (DNA): TGTGCCAGCAGCAACAGCGGGAGAACCTACAATGAGCAGTACTTC. It translates to CASSNSGRTYNEQYF.

The chain has TRBV12-3 or TRBV12-4 and TRBJ2-1; 7 nucleotides align to TRBD1. This CDR3 contains 15 residues. The V and J ends lost 6 bases and 0 bases, in that order; junction bases with no gene match: 5. This CDR3 reads CASSRPGGSYNEQFF. DNA of the CDR3: TGTGCCAGCAGCCGTCCAGGGGGCTCCTACAATGAGCAGTTCTTC.

This clonotype was recorded at least ten times. The chain employs TRBV29-1 and TRBJ2-5, with a possible D match to TRBD1 (6 bases). The CDR3 has 13 amino acids. Deletions cut 4 bases from V and 0 bases from J, with 9 bases between. Germline CDR1 and CDR2: SQVTM and ANQGSEA. The CDR3 DNA sequence: TGCAGCGTTGTCAGGGGCCACCAAGAGACCCAGTACTTC. This codes for CSVVRGHQETQYF.

This clonotype was recorded a few times. This rearrangement joins TRBV19 to TRBJ1-4; D gene ambiguous. Germline CDR1 LNHDA, CDR2 SQIVND (reference sequence). Trimming cost V 6 bases and J 0 bases, with 11 bases left between them. The CDR3 contains 15 residues. CDR3 residues: CASRGPMATNEKLFF. In DNA form, the CDR3 reads TGTGCCAGTAGAGGACCGATGGCAACTAATGAAAAACTGTTTTTT. The full variable domain, with the rest looked up from reference TRBV19 and TRBJ1-4, is DGGITQSPKYLFRKEGQNVTLSCEQNLNHDAMYWYRQDPGQGLRLIYYSQIVNDFQKGDIAEGYSVSREKKESFPLTVTSAQKNPTAFYLCASRGPMATNEKLFFGSGTQLSVL.

With regard to this clonotype: Since a much larger clone is just one base distant, this may be a read error. The V and J genes are TRBV10-3 and TRBJ2-4; 7 positions agree with TRBD1. The end of the DNA fits TRBJ2-7 better, so the J call may be wrong. The CDR3 covers 14 residues. Germline V lookup: CDR1 ENHRY, CDR2 SYGVKD. CDR3 sequence (DNA): TGTGCCATCAGTGAGCCGACAGGGTCGAACGAGCAGTACTTC. Protein product: CAISEPTGSNEQYF.

This clonotype was counted ten times or more. The chain links TRBV7-9 to TRBJ2-7; no reliable D call. This CDR3 has 14 amino acids. The ends were cut back, 6 bases at V and 3 bases at J, with 15 bases in the middle. Germline CDR1 SEHNR, CDR2 FQNEAQ (reference sequence). Here the CDR3 reads CASSHDDGSYEQYF. CDR3 bases: TGTGCCAGCAGTCACGACGACGGAAGCTACGAGCAGTACTTC.

The rearrangement links TRBV7-2 to TRBJ1-6, with D perhaps TRBD1 (6 bases). CDR1 is SGHTA, CDR2 FQGNSA, per germline. The CDR3 runs 16 residues. Trimming shortened V by 5 bases and J by 9 bases, and 20 bases separated the two germline ends. Here the CDR3 DNA reads TGTGCCAGCAGCCCCCAAGTCGGGGGCCTGGGTTCACCCCTCCACTTT. Protein: CASSPQVGGLGSPLHF.

V usage is TRBV2 and J usage is TRBJ2-1; weak D call: TRBD1 (6 bases). The J call may be faulty, since TRBJ2-7 better matches the DNA end. Germline V CDR1 and CDR2: SNHLY, FYNNEI. The CDR3 length is 13 residues. CDR3 residues: CASNGVGAYEQYF. The CDR3 nucleotides read TGTGCCAGCAATGGTGTGGGGGCATACGAGCAGTACTTC.

This chain joins TRBV11-2 and TRBJ2-5; D perhaps matches TRBD1 (5 bases). The CDR3 spans 16 residues. Trimming took off 3 bases at V and 1 base at J, with 15 bases between the two ends. Germline CDR1 is SGHAT and CDR2 is FQNNGV. The DNA for the CDR3 is TGTGCCAGCAGCTTTCTTTCAGGGATGGCCCAAGAGACCCAGTACTTC. It is translated as CASSFLSGMAQETQYF. The full variable domain, in which reference TRBV11-2 and TRBJ2-5 provide the parts outside the CDR3, is EAGVAQSPRYKIIEKRQSVAFWCNPISGHATLYWYQQILGQGPKLLIQFQNNGVVDDSQLPKDRFSAERLKGVDSTLKIQPAKLEDSAVYLCASSFLSGMAQETQYFGPGTRLLVL.

V is TRBV7-2 and J is TRBJ2-7, with D perhaps matching TRBD2 (6 bases). The CDR3 consists of 16 residues. V lost 2 bases and J lost 1, with 15 bases in between. In germline, CDR1 is SGHTA, CDR2 FQGNSA. CDR3 amino acids: CASSLSAGIASYEQYF. The DNA of the CDR3 is TGTGCCAGCAGCTTAAGTGCGGGAATAGCGTCCTACGAGCAGTACTTC.

The gene calls are TRBV3-1 and TRBJ2-5, with TRBD2 matching 10 bases. CDR3 length: 18 residues. The trim removed 2 bases at V and 1 base at J, leaving 10 bases unmatched. The germline V gene has CDR1 LGHDT and CDR2 YNNKEL (reference sequence). CDR3 region: CASSQTLGASGSQETQYF. For the CDR3, the DNA is TGTGCCAGCAGCCAAACCCTTGGGGCTAGCGGGAGCCAAGAGACCCAGTACTTC.

The V gene is TRBV21-1, the J gene TRBJ2-1; TRBD1, the D gene given by the table, was not confirmed from the DNA. TRBV21-1 is shown as a pseudogene. The CDR3 consists of 14 residues. CDR3 region: CAIVGGIFIDEQFF. The CDR3 DNA follows: TGTGCCATCGTCGGGGGGATCTTTATCGATGAGCAGTTCTTC.

This chain uses TRBV27 with TRBJ1-5, with TRBD1 matching over 8 bases. The CDR3 runs 16 residues. CDR1 is MNHEY and CDR2 is SMNVEV in the germline V gene (reference sequence). V lost 5 bases, J lost 6 bases, and 12 bases stayed unmatched. The CDR3 is CASSPLVGQGSQPQHF. DNA for the CDR3: TGTGCCAGCAGTCCCCTCGTCGGACAGGGAAGTCAGCCCCAGCATTTT.

This chain links TRBV4-2 with TRBJ2-1; a weak D match, TRBD2 (5 bases). Per germline, CDR1 LGHNA and CDR2 YNFKEQ. The CDR3 runs to 16 residues. V lost 0 bases and J 0 bases, leaving 9 bases between the germline ends. The DNA of the CDR3 is TGTGCCAGCAGCCAAGATTGGGAGACCTCCTACAATGAGCAGTTCTTC. Translating gives CASSQDWETSYNEQFF.

The rearrangement joins TRBV6-5 to TRBJ1-6; TRBD1 matches 10 bases. Germline V gene sequence: CDR1 MNHEY, CDR2 SVGAGI. This CDR3 has 16 residues. J gave up 4 bases and V 2 bases, and 2 bases lay outside the gene matches. The CDR3 DNA sequence: TGTGCCAGCAGTTACGGGACAGGGGATTATAATTCACCCCTCCACTTT. Its translation: CASSYGTGDYNSPLHF.

V and J are TRBV12-3 or TRBV12-4 and TRBJ2-5, with 8 bases fitting TRBD1. The last part of the DNA fits TRBJ2-7 better; the J call may be wrong. CDR3 length equals 11 residues. The CDR3 loop is CASTRGPEQYF. Here the CDR3 DNA reads TGTGCCAGCACCAGGGGGCCCGAGCAGTACTTC.

This clonotype was observed a few times. This sequence joins TRBV20-1 and TRBJ1-6; no clear D gene. V was pared by 3 bases and J by 0 bases, with 9 bases between. Germline V gene data show CDR1 as DFQATT and CDR2 as SNEGSKA (reference sequence). CDR3 length: 15 amino acids. In nucleotides, the CDR3 is TGCAGTGCTAGTATACCTAGCTCCTATAATTCACCCCTCCACTTT. Its protein product is CSASIPSSYNSPLHF.

The rearrangement links TRBV9 to TRBJ2-3; 11 bases fit TRBD2. This CDR3 spans 16 amino acids. Germline V gene sequence: CDR1 SGDLS, CDR2 YYNGEE. V gave up 0 bases and J gave up 5 bases; unmatched junction bases: 5. CDR3 nucleotide sequence: TGTGCCAGCAGCGTAGGTAGCGGGGGGGGTGGAGATACGCAGTATTTT. Its translation is CASSVGSGGGGDTQYF.